The present T cell receptor (beta chain) was sequenced within a study of T cells in Graves' hyperthyroidism and ophthalmopathy. This clonotype was seen a single time. V lost 5 bases and J lost 3, with 5 bases in between. The length of the CDR3 is 12 residues. Amplification yielded TCR beta CDR3 regions, with RNA transcripts as the source. TCR CDR3 regions were first amplified by RT-PCR with HTBI primers. MiXCR, applied by TCRdb to the multiplex PCR reads, yields one record per CDR3 protein. The sample yields 340,000 or so distinct CDR3 sequences, around 16% seen once. This rearrangement joins TRBV12-3 or TRBV12-4 to TRBJ1-5; D ambiguous. The TCR comes from a man aged 25-45 years with Graves' hyperthyroidism. The specimen was blood. CDR3 in DNA: TGTGCCAGCAGTCCTCCCAATCAGCCCCAGCATTTT. Protein sequence: CASSPPNQPQHF.